One sample yielded the 14 T cell receptor beta chains listed below, sequenced in a study of cytomegalovirus exposure and HLA in healthy donors. Assay: immunoSEQ multiplex PCR; the TCRdb copy retains only in-frame clones and omits some. The sample has about 220,000 clones, 70% to 90% seen once. Sequencing was done on a sample of PBMCs. All receptors come from a woman aged 18-35 years in good health and CMV-seronegative.

This chain links TRBV5-1 with TRBJ2-7, with 7 bases identical to TRBD2. The CDR3 totals 14 residues. V was pared by 2 bases and J by 2 bases, with 4 bases of the junction left unmatched. The germline V gene has CDR1 SGHRS and CDR2 YFSETQ. The CDR3 nucleotides are TGCGCCAGCAGCTTCTCGCTAGCGGCCTACGAGCAGTACTTC. This sequence encodes CASSFSLAAYEQYF.

V usage is TRBV5-6 and J usage is TRBJ2-7; 13 bases align to TRBD2. The trim removed 2 bases at V and 7 bases at J, leaving 6 bases unmatched. The V gene's germline CDR1 is SGHDT and CDR2 YYEEEE. The CDR3 is 15 residues long. The CDR3: CASSLGGLAGEEQYF. CDR3 bases: TGTGCCAGCAGCTTAGGCGGACTAGCGGGAGAAGAGCAGTACTTC.

The V call is TRBV25-1, the J call TRBJ2-3; 10 nucleotides line up with TRBD1. The CDR3 sequence is 17 residues long. CDR1 and CDR2 from the germline V gene are MGHDK and SYGVNS. V gave up 3 bases and J gave up 1 base; unmatched junction bases: 7. CDR3 loop: CASSDSRQGAGTDTQYF. Written as DNA, the CDR3 is TGTGCCAGCAGTGATTCCCGACAGGGGGCCGGCACAGATACGCAGTATTTT.

The CDR3 DNA sequence: TGTGCCAGTAGTTTATCGGGACTTTACGATGAGCAGTTCTTC. It specifies CASSLSGLYDEQFF. V and J are TRBV19 and TRBJ2-1; perhaps TRBD2 as D (6 bases). There are 14 residues in the CDR3. The germline CDR1 and CDR2 sequences are LNHDA and SQIVND (reference sequence). Trimming removed 5 bases at V and 8 bases at J, with 16 bases between.

This sequence joins TRBV5-1 and TRBJ2-5; 11 bases agree with TRBD1. There are 15 residues in the CDR3. Germline V gene lookup returns CDR1 SGHRS and CDR2 YFSETQ. V lost 6 bases and J lost 4; bases outside the gene matches: 8. The CDR3 sequence: CASTWWTGGVETQYF. The CDR3 DNA reads TGCGCCAGCACTTGGTGGACAGGGGGCGTAGAGACCCAGTACTTC. Looking up the rest from reference TRBV5-1 and TRBJ2-5 gives the full variable domain: KAGVTQTPRYLIKTRGQQVTLSCSPISGHRSVSWYQQTPGQGLQFLFEYFSETQRNKGNFPGRFSGRQFSNSRSEMNVSTLELGDSALYLCASTWWTGGVETQYFGPGTRLLVL.

This clone was counted a single time. The rearrangement links TRBV2 to TRBJ1-3; 9 bases map to TRBD1. CDR3 size: 16 residues. Germline V gene data show CDR1 as SNHLY and CDR2 as FYNNEI. V gave up 6 bases and J gave up 2 bases; unmatched junction bases: 8. The CDR3 reads CASRATGGLAGNTIYF. For the CDR3, the DNA is TGTGCCAGCAGAGCTACAGGGGGCTTGGCTGGAAACACCATATATTTT.

This chain joins TRBV6-5 and TRBJ2-5; 9 positions match TRBD2. This CDR3 has 15 amino acids. Per the germline V gene, CDR1 is MNHEY and CDR2 is SVGAGI. V was pared by 7 bases and J by 5 bases, with 11 bases of the junction left unmatched. The CDR3 is CASIDRLAGAETQYF. In nucleotides, the CDR3 is TGTGCCAGCATCGACCGTTTAGCGGGAGCGGAGACCCAGTACTTC.

J is TRBJ2-7 and V is TRBV5-4; 8 bases are shared with TRBD1. The ends lost 1 base at V and 2 bases at J; junction bases unmatched: 11. Per the germline V gene, CDR1 is SGHNT and CDR2 is YYREEE (reference sequence). This CDR3 has 17 residues. The CDR3: CASSLIMFGTGTYEQYF. CDR3 sequence (DNA): TGTGCCAGCAGCTTGATTATGTTTGGGACAGGCACCTACGAGCAGTACTTC.

The V gene is TRBV19, the J gene TRBJ2-7; TRBD1 agrees at 10 bases. The CDR3 is 15 amino acids. With V trimmed by 5 bases and J by 3 bases, 7 bases remained unmatched. CDR1 LNHDA and CDR2 SQIVND come from the germline V gene (reference sequence). CDR3 DNA sequence: TGTGCCAGTAGTCCAACCGGGACAGGGGACTACGAGCAGTACTTC. It specifies CASSPTGTGDYEQYF. Filled out from reference TRBV19 and TRBJ2-7, the complete variable domain reads DGGITQSPKYLFRKEGQNVTLSCEQNLNHDAMYWYRQDPGQGLRLIYYSQIVNDFQKGDIAEGYSVSREKKESFPLTVTSAQKNPTAFYLCASSPTGTGDYEQYFGPGTRLTVT.

The chain uses TRBV6-5 and TRBJ1-1, with no clear D. Trimming took 0 bases from V and 8 from J, leaving 7 bases between them. Germline lookup yields CDR1 MNHEY and CDR2 SVGAGI. The CDR3 is made up of 12 amino acids. The CDR3 DNA reads as TGTGCCAGCAGTTACTCCGGAGACGAAGCTTTCTTT. Translation: CASSYSGDEAFF.

This clone was counted once. The chain joins TRBV28 to TRBJ2-7; D not certain. The CDR3 runs 15 residues. Germline V gives CDR1 MDHEN, CDR2 SYDVKM. With 3 bases removed from V and 3 bases from J, the gap between germline ends came to 15 bases. CDR3 loop: CASSFAEMLLYEQYF. The CDR3 region has the DNA TGTGCCAGCAGTTTCGCGGAAATGCTCCTCTACGAGCAGTACTTC. The whole variable domain, remainder taken from reference TRBV28 and TRBJ2-7, is DVKVTQSSRYLVKRTGEKVFLECVQDMDHENMFWYRQDPGLGLRLIYFSYDVKMKEKGDIPEGYSVSREKKERFSLILESASTNQTSMYLCASSFAEMLLYEQYFGPGTRLTVT.

The chain uses TRBV7-2 and TRBJ2-3, with 9 bases identical to TRBD2. The germline V gene has CDR1 SGHTA and CDR2 FQGNSA. The CDR3 spans 14 residues. Trimming at V came to 1 base and at J to 9 bases, leaving 5 bases not matched to a gene. CDR3 DNA sequence: TGTGCCAGCAGCTTAGTTGGTCTAGCGGGAACGCAGTATTTT. This gives the protein CASSLVGLAGTQYF.

The gene calls are TRBV28 and TRBJ2-2, with D possibly matching TRBD1 (6 bases). The CDR3 loop spans 15 amino acids. V dropped 6 bases and J dropped 1 base, with 12 bases sitting between them. CDR1 and CDR2 from the germline V gene are MDHEN and SYDVKM. CDR3 DNA: TGTGCCAGCAGAACCCAACAGGGGAACACCGGGGAGCTGTTTTTT. Amino acids: CASRTQQGNTGELFF. Combining the CDR3 with reference TRBV28 and TRBJ2-2 gives the whole variable domain DVKVTQSSRYLVKRTGEKVFLECVQDMDHENMFWYRQDPGLGLRLIYFSYDVKMKEKGDIPEGYSVSREKKERFSLILESASTNQTSMYLCASRTQQGNTGELFFGEGSRLTVL.

The J gene is TRBJ2-7, the V gene TRBV5-1; 7 bases line up with TRBD1. The trim removed 4 bases at V and 0 bases at J, leaving 7 bases unmatched. Germline V gene data show CDR1 as SGHRS and CDR2 as YFSETQ. CDR3 length equals 15 residues. CDR3 in DNA: TGCGCCAGCAGCCCCGGGACAGATTACTCCTACGAGCAGTACTTC. It is translated as CASSPGTDYSYEQYF.